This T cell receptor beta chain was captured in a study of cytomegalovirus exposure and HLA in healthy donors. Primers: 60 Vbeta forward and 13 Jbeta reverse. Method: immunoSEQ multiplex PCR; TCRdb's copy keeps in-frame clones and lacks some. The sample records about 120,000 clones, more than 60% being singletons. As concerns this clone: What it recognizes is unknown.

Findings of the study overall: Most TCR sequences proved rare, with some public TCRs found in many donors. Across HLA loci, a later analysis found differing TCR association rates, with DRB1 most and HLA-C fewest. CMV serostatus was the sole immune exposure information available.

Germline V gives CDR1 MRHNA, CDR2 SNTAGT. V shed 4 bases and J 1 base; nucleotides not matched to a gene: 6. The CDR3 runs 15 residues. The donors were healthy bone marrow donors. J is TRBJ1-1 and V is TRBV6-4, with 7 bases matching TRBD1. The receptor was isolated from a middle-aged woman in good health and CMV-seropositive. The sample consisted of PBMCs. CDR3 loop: CASSGTGKRNTEAFF. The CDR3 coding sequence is TGTGCCAGCAGTGGGACAGGAAAAAGGAACACTGAAGCTTTCTTT.